The 24 T cell receptor beta chains in this list originate from one sample, sequenced in a study of OX40 agonist ivuxolimab in advanced cancers. Profiled with immunoSEQ multiplex PCR; TCRdb holds only in-frame clones, not every one. The data contain about 78,000 clones, roughly 92% of them seen just once; the ten biggest clones take up 2.5% to 3.5%. The material sequenced was CD4+ or CD8+ T cells sorted from blood, taken in a trial of the OX40 agonist ivuxolimab. All receptors come from an adult with an advanced solid tumor such as melanoma, head and neck, liver or kidney cancer.

V gene TRBV19 combines with J gene TRBJ1-3, with TRBD1 matching 8 bases. Germline V gives CDR1 LNHDA, CDR2 SQIVND (reference sequence). The CDR3 totals 15 residues. V shed 5 bases and J 3 bases; nucleotides not matched to a gene: 6. CDR3 amino acids: CASSADRAFGNTIYF. CDR3 nucleotides: TGTGCCAGTAGTGCGGACAGGGCTTTTGGAAACACCATATATTTT.

The sample holds one count of this clone. The chain carries TRBV4-2 and TRBJ2-5; 9 bases fit TRBD2. CDR1 LGHNA and CDR2 YNFKEQ come from the germline V gene. The CDR3 runs to 16 residues. V gave up 1 base and J gave up 4 bases; unmatched junction bases: 7. CDR3 DNA sequence: TGTGCCAGCAGCCAAGGTTCCCTAGCGGGGCCAGAGACCCAGTACTTC. The encoded protein is CASSQGSLAGPETQYF.

The chain uses TRBV14 and TRBJ1-4; D may be TRBD1 (6 bases). This CDR3 comprises 16 residues. Germline lookup yields CDR1 SGHDN and CDR2 FVKESK. Trimming took 5 bases from V and 7 from J, leaving 20 bases between them. The CDR3 is CASSIGGRGASEKLFF. CDR3 sequence (DNA): TGTGCCAGCAGCATAGGGGGAAGGGGCGCGAGTGAAAAACTGTTTTTT.

The chain couples TRBV7-9 to TRBJ2-3, with TRBD2 identical over 11 bases. The V segment lost 5 bases and the J segment 1 base; nucleotides outside the gene matches: 14. The CDR3 extends over 19 amino acids. Germline V gene lookup returns CDR1 SEHNR and CDR2 FQNEAQ (reference sequence). The CDR3 coding sequence is TGTGCCAGCAGCCCCCTGACTAGCGGGAAGCTGACTCGCACAGATACGCAGTATTTT. Its protein is CASSPLTSGKLTRTDTQYF.

Only one count was recorded for this clone. This chain uses TRBV5-5 with TRBJ2-1; TRBD2 aligns across 7 bases. Germline CDR1 SGHKS, CDR2 YYEKEE (reference sequence). The CDR3 runs to 16 residues. V was clipped by 4 bases and J by 1 base; unmatched bases: 8. CDR3 DNA: TGTGCCAGCAGCCCAGTAAGCGGGAATTCCTACAATGAGCAGTTCTTC. Residues: CASSPVSGNSYNEQFF.

The V call is TRBV4-1, the J call TRBJ2-3; 8 nucleotides agree with TRBD2. CDR1 and CDR2 from the germline V gene are MGHRA and YSYEKL. Trimming removed 1 base from V and 6 bases from J; junction bases left unmatched: 9. The CDR3 totals 16 residues. The CDR3 is CASSQVTSAGRDTQYF. As DNA, the CDR3 is TGCGCCAGCAGCCAAGTGACTAGCGCGGGCCGCGATACGCAGTATTTT.

The rearrangement uses TRBV4-1 and TRBJ2-1; 7 bases agree with TRBD2. The CDR3 loop spans 16 amino acids. Germline V gene sequence: CDR1 MGHRA, CDR2 YSYEKL. Trimming took 3 bases from V and 4 from J; bases not matched to a gene: 9. This chain's CDR3 is CASSQTPGTTYNEQFF. Written as DNA, the CDR3 is TGCGCCAGCAGCCAGACCCCCGGGACTACGTACAATGAGCAGTTCTTC.

In regard to this clone: Other DNA sequences in the sample encode the same CDR3. The chain recombines TRBV5-1 with TRBJ1-1; 7 bases map to TRBD1. J was trimmed by 1 base and V by 0 bases; bases with no gene match: 0. CDR3 length: 14 residues. CDR1 is SGHRS and CDR2 is YFSETQ in the germline V gene. The CDR3 region has the DNA TGCGCCAGCAGCTTGGGGACAGGGAACACTGAAGCTTTCTTT. It specifies CASSLGTGNTEAFF.

CDR3 bases: TGTGCCAGTAGTATCCCGGGACAGGGCTACAATGAGCAGTTCTTC. Its translation is CASSIPGQGYNEQFF. The chain joins TRBV19 to TRBJ2-1; 9 nucleotides align to TRBD1. V lost 3 bases to trimming and J lost 3 bases; unmatched junction nucleotides: 3. CDR1 LNHDA and CDR2 SQIVND come from the germline V gene (reference sequence). The CDR3 is made up of 15 amino acids.

V and J are TRBV5-6 and TRBJ1-5; D ambiguous. V was pared by 4 bases and J by 0 bases, with 11 bases between. The CDR3 is 15 amino acids. Germline CDR1 and CDR2: SGHDT and YYEEEE. The DNA of the CDR3 is TGTGCCAGCAGCCAGAATTCCTATAGCAATCAGCCCCAGCATTTT. This gives the protein CASSQNSYSNQPQHF. The whole variable domain, filled in from reference TRBV5-6 and TRBJ1-5, reads DAGVTQSPTHLIKTRGQQVTLRCSPKSGHDTVSWYQQALGQGPQFIFQYYEEEERQRGNFPDRFSGHQFPNYSSELNVNALLLGDSALYLCASSQNSYSNQPQHFGDGTRLSIL.

The chain has TRBV21-1 and TRBJ1-1; the table's D call, TRBD1, has no DNA check behind it. TRBV21-1 is a recognized pseudogene. CDR3 length: 16 amino acids. The DNA of the CDR3 is TGTGCCAGCAGCAAGGCGCCAGGGATCCTGAACACTGAAGCTTTCTTT. Encoded protein: CASSKAPGILNTEAFF.

The rearrangement links TRBV30 to TRBJ2-3; no reliable D call. The CDR3 has 15 amino acids. Trimming pared 2 bases from V and 3 bases from J, leaving 15 bases between. Germline CDR1 is GTSNPN and CDR2 is SVGIG (reference sequence). Here the CDR3 reads CAWSRAAGKTDTQYF. CDR3 bases: TGTGCCTGGAGTCGGGCTGCCGGTAAAACAGATACGCAGTATTTT.

This clone has just one count. V gene TRBV5-1 combines with J gene TRBJ2-4; no reliable D call. The CDR3 extends over 13 amino acids. With 2 bases removed from V and 6 bases from J, the gap between germline ends came to 9 bases. Looked up from germline, CDR1 is SGHRS and CDR2 is YFSETQ. For the CDR3, the DNA is TGCGCCAGCAGCTTCGACACCTCAAACATTCAGTACTTC. Its translation: CASSFDTSNIQYF.

The chain couples TRBV19 to TRBJ2-7; TRBD1 matches 7 bases. The germline V gene has CDR1 LNHDA and CDR2 SQIVND (reference sequence). Unmatched junction bases numbered 4, after V lost 7 bases and J lost 4 bases. The CDR3 is 12 residues long. Here the CDR3 reads CASTGGQYEQYF. The CDR3 DNA is TGTGCCAGTACAGGGGGTCAGTACGAGCAGTACTTC.

This rearrangement joins TRBV7-2 to TRBJ1-1, with TRBD1 matching over 8 bases. This CDR3 contains 14 residues. J was trimmed by 5 bases and V by 4 bases; bases with no gene match: 6. Per the germline V gene, CDR1 is SGHTA and CDR2 is FQGNSA. CDR3 amino acids: CASSSRTGRTEAFF. Here the CDR3 DNA reads TGTGCCAGCAGCTCGCGGACAGGGAGGACTGAAGCTTTCTTT.

This clone was picked up one time. The V gene is TRBV5-5, the J gene TRBJ1-3, with D possibly being TRBD1 (5 bases). Germline V CDR1 and CDR2: SGHKS, YYEKEE (reference sequence). There are 16 residues in the CDR3. V was clipped by 0 bases and J by 7 bases, with 17 bases between them. In DNA form, the CDR3 reads TGTGCCAGCAGCTTGGAGGGGCGCACGGTCCGTAACACCATATATTTT. It is translated as CASSLEGRTVRNTIYF.

This sequence joins TRBV10-3 and TRBJ2-1, with D tentatively TRBD1 (5 bases). Per the germline V gene, CDR1 is ENHRY and CDR2 is SYGVKD. The ends were cut back, 1 base at V and 2 bases at J, with 9 bases in the middle. The CDR3 covers 15 residues. The CDR3 loop reads CAISELGPPYNEQFF. The CDR3 bases are TGTGCCATCAGTGAGTTGGGGCCCCCCTACAATGAGCAGTTCTTC.

Points on this clone: One end of the junction does not line up with germline, which may come from a read error. The CDR3 reads CASSQSGGGRETQYF. The CDR3 DNA sequence: TGTGCTAGCAGCCAATCGGGCGGCGGGAGAGAGACCCAGTACTTC. J is TRBJ2-5 and V is TRBV7-7, with TRBD2 matching over 7 bases. The CDR3 length is 15 residues. In germline, CDR1 is SSHAT, CDR2 FNYEAQ (reference sequence).

V is TRBV10-1 and J is TRBJ1-5; no reliable D call. The CDR3 is 12 amino acids. V lost 4 bases and J 4 bases, leaving 5 bases between the germline ends. From germline, CDR1 is WNHNN and CDR2 SYGVQD (reference sequence). CDR3 amino acids: CASSVGNQPQHF. DNA of the CDR3: TGCGCCAGCAGTGTAGGGAATCAGCCCCAGCATTTT.

This chain joins TRBV7-8 and TRBJ1-2, with D possibly TRBD1 on 5 matching bases. V was shortened by 1 base and J by 4 bases, with 16 bases between the two germline ends. CDR1 SGHVS and CDR2 FQNEAQ come from the germline V gene. CDR3 size: 16 residues. The CDR3 here is CASSLGREVKIYGYTF. DNA of the CDR3: TGTGCCAGCAGCTTAGGCAGGGAAGTAAAGATCTATGGCTACACCTTC.

The chain employs TRBV9 and TRBJ2-1; 9 bases are shared with TRBD2. The CDR3 spans 15 residues. Germline CDR1 SGDLS, CDR2 YYNGEE. The trim removed 5 bases at V and 6 bases at J, leaving 9 bases unmatched. The DNA for the CDR3 is TGTGCCAGCAGAGCTCCGGGACTAGCTACCAATGAGCAGTTCTTC. It codes for CASRAPGLATNEQFF.

This rearrangement joins TRBV11-3 to TRBJ1-6; D might be TRBD1 (6 bases). V was trimmed by 2 bases and J by 7 bases, leaving 9 bases between them. Germline CDR1 SGHNT, CDR2 YENEEA. The CDR3 has 14 amino acids. The CDR3 DNA sequence: TGTGCCAGCAGCTTATCGGGGACAAATTCACCCCTCCACTTT. Translation: CASSLSGTNSPLHF.

This chain connects TRBV4-2 to TRBJ2-3; D gene unclear. The germline gives CDR1 LGHNA, CDR2 YNFKEQ. This CDR3 has 13 residues. V lost 0 bases to trimming and J lost 4 bases, with 5 bases between them. CDR3 amino acids: CASSQDPADTQYF. For the CDR3, the DNA is TGTGCCAGCAGCCAAGATCCCGCAGATACGCAGTATTTT.

The chain uses TRBV30 and TRBJ2-5; TRBD2 is a possible D gene (7 bases). The CDR3 length is 12 residues. The germline V gene encodes CDR1 GTSNPN and CDR2 SVGIG (reference sequence). V shed 5 bases and J shed 5 bases, with 12 bases lying between them. CDR3 nucleotides: TGTGCCTGGGGAGGGGGAGGGGAGACCCAGTACTTC. Protein: CAWGGGGETQYF.